The text below deals with one T cell receptor (beta chain). Only a few counts were recorded for this clone. No antigen is known for it. Base qualities are not provided; no much larger clone lies one nucleotide away. This record belongs to a study of T cells in localized non-small cell lung cancer (dated by TCRdb to about 2020). In terms of the full investigation: The study analyzed T cell repertoires of a few hundred early-stage NSCLC patients, comparing tumors and uninvolved tumor-adjacent lungs. All 230 or so NSCLC patients in the cohort were treatment-naive and had localized lung tumors that were resected. NSCLC patients had a mean age of around 70 years, and around 140 were male and 107 female. Beyond this particular receptor, the publication reports: A median of 57 of the top 100 tumor clones were detected in paired uninvolved adjacent lung, and 28 of these tumor clones were also found among the top 100 clones of the paired uninvolved adjacent lung. Because multi-region tumor sequencing was not done, intratumor heterogeneity could not be ruled out. Longer overall survival was associated with higher T cell density in blood, whereas shorter survival was associated with higher clonality in adjacent lung. Because the study design was exploratory, TCR variables were selected using unadjusted p-values without false-discovery rate correction. Uninvolved tumor-adjacent lung showed the highest T cell clonality, higher than tumor, which suggests more focused antigenic responses in the uninvolved tumor-adjacent lung.

TCR beta CDR3 regions were sequenced from DNA using the immunoSEQ Assay. The original pipeline was this. T cell density was computed as TCR beta template counts normalized to usable DNA estimated by amplifying housekeeping genes. Richness was estimated with the preseqR package, extrapolating to 400,000 templates for PBMC samples and 120,000 templates for tissue samples. Clonality was defined as one minus Pielou's evenness. Tissue-enriched TCRs were identified by differential abundance testing using productive amino-acid clonotypes, minimum total count 5 and alpha 0.1. The Jaccard Index and the Morisita Overlap Index were used to measure repertoire overlap between compartments. TCR beta CDR3s were clustered by GLIPH together with public tetramer-defined viral CDR3s, and at least three viral sequences plus V-gene enrichment were required for viral motifs. Here the immuneACCESS table is served through TCRdb, limited to in-frame sequences with V and J called. Missing clones are a known gap in these copies; in checked studies unresolved V genes cover under half, and the rest lacks a known reason. V, J and clone size derive from that table, while D and trimming were established from the DNA sequence. This sample holds roughly 2,800 clones; almost 25% were observed only once. Of the sample, roughly 13% is held by the ten largest clones.

CDR1 is given as SQVTM and CDR2 as ANQGSEA, both from the germline V gene. Trimming takes 1 base off V and 5 bases off J; junction bases not matched to a gene: 2. Spanning cysteine to phenylalanine, the CDR3 consists of 13 amino acids. Only the CDR3 region is kept as DNA, spanning 39 bases read in frame from base 1. At diagnosis, peripheral blood, uninvolved tumor-adjacent lung and tumor were collected and stored as a combination of fresh-frozen and FFPE material. The material was lung tumor tissue, obtained before any cancer treatment. The receptor's source is a man aged 40 to 69 with stage I squamous cell lung carcinoma. The V and J genes are TRBV29-1 and TRBJ1-1; 9 bases in the junction line up with TRBD1. Here the CDR3 is given as CSVEADRGTEAFF. The DNA reads TGCAGCGTTGAAGCGGACAGGGGAACTGAAGCTTTCTTT.